These 10 T cell receptor beta chains share one sample of origin, sequenced in a study of T cell responses to AZD1222 COVID-19 vaccine. TCRdb's copy holds only in-frame clones and misses some; the assay was immunoSEQ multiplex PCR. The table shows 150,000 or so clones, with 90% occurring only once. Sequencing was performed on peripheral blood, taken on day 0 of AZD1222 vaccination. The receptors stem from an adult in good health.

This chain connects TRBV5-1 to TRBJ2-2, with D unresolved. V was trimmed by 3 bases and J by 2 bases, leaving 5 bases between them. This CDR3 contains 13 residues. CDR1 SGHRS and CDR2 YFSETQ come from the germline V gene. This CDR3 is CASSSQNTGELFF. Written as DNA, the CDR3 is TGCGCCAGCAGCTCGCAAAACACCGGGGAGCTGTTTTTT.

The chain has TRBV19 and TRBJ1-5; TRBD1 aligns across 8 bases. Germline V gene sequence: CDR1 LNHDA, CDR2 SQIVND (reference sequence). Trimming removed 4 bases from V and 11 bases from J; junction bases left unmatched: 13. This CDR3 is 15 amino acids long. CDR3 sequence: CASSTRTGSWSAQHF. For the CDR3, the DNA is TGTGCCAGTAGTACCCGGACAGGGTCCTGGTCGGCCCAGCATTTT.

V is TRBV2 and J is TRBJ1-4; D unclear. V was clipped by 6 bases and J by 8 bases, with 10 bases between them. The germline gives CDR1 SNHLY, CDR2 FYNNEI. The CDR3 has 12 amino acids. CDR3 sequence (DNA): TGTGCCAGCAGAGGCGTCGAAGAAAAACTGTTTTTT. Protein: CASRGVEEKLFF. Based on the CDR3 plus reference TRBV2 and TRBJ1-4, the full variable domain is EPEVTQTPSHQVTQMGQEVILRCVPISNHLYFYWYRQILGQKVEFLVSFYNNEISEKSEIFDDQFSVERPDGSNFTLKIRSTKLEDSAMYFCASRGVEEKLFFGSGTQLSVL.

The chain combines TRBV7-2 with TRBJ2-7; 8 bases match TRBD2. This CDR3 has 13 residues. V shed 5 bases, J shed 5 bases, and the junction held 5 bases outside the gene matches. CDR1 SGHTA and CDR2 FQGNSA come from the germline V gene. The CDR3 DNA reads TGTGCCAGCAGCACAGCGGGGGTGAACGAGCAGTACTTC. As protein: CASSTAGVNEQYF.

This clone is a singleton in its sample. The V gene is TRBV6-5, the J gene TRBJ2-7, with D maybe TRBD1 (6 bases). Germline assignment: CDR1 MNHEY and CDR2 SVGAGI. Trimming shortened V by 5 bases and J by 2 bases, and 10 bases separated the two germline ends. CDR3 size: 13 residues. CDR3 nucleotide sequence: TGTGCCAGCAGTATAACAGGGCCCTACGAGCAGTACTTC. As protein: CASSITGPYEQYF.

The chain carries TRBV3-1 (or the pseudogene TRBV3-2) and TRBJ1-3; D may be TRBD1 (6 bases). The germline gives CDR1 LGHDT, CDR2 YNNKEL (reference sequence). The CDR3 contains 16 residues. Trimming took off 4 bases at V and 2 bases at J, with 15 bases between the two ends. CDR3 bases: TGTGCCAGCAGCCCCGCCGGAGGGGGTACTGGAAACACCATATATTTT. It codes for CASSPAGGGTGNTIYF.

CDR3 region: CARSLVPGQGKNEQFF. DNA for the CDR3: TGTGCCAGAAGCTTGGTTCCGGGACAGGGGAAAAATGAGCAGTTCTTC. The chain employs TRBV5-3 and TRBJ2-1; TRBD1 matches at 10 bases. TRBV5-3 is designated an ORF whose function remains uncertain. Unmatched junction bases numbered 7, after V lost 0 bases and J lost 7 bases. This CDR3 has 16 residues.

The V and J genes are TRBV9 and TRBJ2-5, with D possibly being TRBD1 (5 bases). Germline V gene lookup returns CDR1 SGDLS and CDR2 YYNGEE. This CDR3 has 15 residues. V lost 2 bases and J 1 base, leaving 12 bases between the germline ends. In nucleotides, the CDR3 is TGTGCCAGCAGCGTGGGGCCCCAGGGCCAAGAGACCCAGTACTTC. The encoded protein is CASSVGPQGQETQYF.

This chain connects TRBV23-1 to TRBJ1-3, with D perhaps matching TRBD1 (5 bases). TRBV23-1 falls under the ORF class, with uncertain function. V gave up 6 bases and J gave up 0 bases, with 21 bases separating them. The CDR3 length is 18 residues. The CDR3 DNA reads TGCGCCAGCAGCCTAGATGCGCAGGGTGTAATCTCTGGAAACACCATATATTTT. Its protein is CASSLDAQGVISGNTIYF.

The V call is TRBV7-9, the J call TRBJ1-5, with 10 bases lining up with TRBD1. The CDR3 loop spans 14 amino acids. Germline trimming cut 4 bases from V and 6 bases from J; bases unmatched to any gene: 3. Germline V gives CDR1 SEHNR, CDR2 FQNEAQ (reference sequence). CDR3 in DNA: TGTGCCAGCAGCTCCGGGACAGGGGTTCAGCCCCAGCATTTT. Its translation is CASSSGTGVQPQHF.